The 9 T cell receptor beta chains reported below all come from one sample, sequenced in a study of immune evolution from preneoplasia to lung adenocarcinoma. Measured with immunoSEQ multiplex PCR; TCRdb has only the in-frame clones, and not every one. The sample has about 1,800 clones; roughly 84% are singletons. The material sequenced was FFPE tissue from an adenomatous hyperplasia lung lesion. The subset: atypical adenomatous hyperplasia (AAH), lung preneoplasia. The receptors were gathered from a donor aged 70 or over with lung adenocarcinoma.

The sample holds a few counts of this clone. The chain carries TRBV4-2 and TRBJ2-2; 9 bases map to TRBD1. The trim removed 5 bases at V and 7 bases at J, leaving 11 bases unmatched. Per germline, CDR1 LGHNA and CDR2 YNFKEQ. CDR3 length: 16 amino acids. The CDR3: CASSDENDRGVGELFF. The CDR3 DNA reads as TGTGCCAGCAGCGACGAGAATGACAGGGGGGTCGGGGAGCTGTTTTTT.

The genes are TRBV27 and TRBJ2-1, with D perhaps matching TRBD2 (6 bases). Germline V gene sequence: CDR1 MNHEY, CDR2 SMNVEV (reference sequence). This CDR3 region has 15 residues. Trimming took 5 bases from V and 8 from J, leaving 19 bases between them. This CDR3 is CASSPQDYVGDEQFF. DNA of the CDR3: TGTGCCAGCAGTCCCCAGGACTATGTCGGCGATGAGCAGTTCTTC.

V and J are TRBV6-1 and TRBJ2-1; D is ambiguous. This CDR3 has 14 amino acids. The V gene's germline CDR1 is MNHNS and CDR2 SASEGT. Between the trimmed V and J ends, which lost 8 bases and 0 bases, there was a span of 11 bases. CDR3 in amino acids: CASGVLGSYNEQFF. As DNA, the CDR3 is TGTGCCAGCGGAGTCCTGGGCTCCTACAATGAGCAGTTCTTC.

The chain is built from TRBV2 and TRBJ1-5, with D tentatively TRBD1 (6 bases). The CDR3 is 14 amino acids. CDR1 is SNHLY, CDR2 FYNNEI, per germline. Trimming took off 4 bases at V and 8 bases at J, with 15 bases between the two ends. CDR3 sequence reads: CASSVQGGEEPQHF. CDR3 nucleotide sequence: TGTGCCAGCAGTGTACAGGGTGGCGAAGAGCCCCAGCATTTT.

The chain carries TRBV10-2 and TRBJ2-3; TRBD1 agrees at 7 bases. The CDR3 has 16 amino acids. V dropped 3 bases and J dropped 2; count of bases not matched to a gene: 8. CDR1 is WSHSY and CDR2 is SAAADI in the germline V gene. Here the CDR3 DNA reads TGCGCCAGCAGTGATTCGGGACAGAAGATCACAGATACGCAGTATTTT. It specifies CASSDSGQKITDTQYF.

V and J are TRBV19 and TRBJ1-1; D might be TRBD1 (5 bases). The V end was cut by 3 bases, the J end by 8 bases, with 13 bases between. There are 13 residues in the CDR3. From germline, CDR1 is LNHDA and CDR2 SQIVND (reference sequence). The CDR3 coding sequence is TGTGCCAGTAGTATTTGGGGCACCTCAGAAGCTTTCTTT. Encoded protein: CASSIWGTSEAFF.

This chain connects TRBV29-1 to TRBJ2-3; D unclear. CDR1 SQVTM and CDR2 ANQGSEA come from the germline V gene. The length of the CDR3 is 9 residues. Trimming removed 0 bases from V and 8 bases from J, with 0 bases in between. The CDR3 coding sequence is TGCAGCGTTGAAGATACGCAGTATTTT. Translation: CSVEDTQYF.

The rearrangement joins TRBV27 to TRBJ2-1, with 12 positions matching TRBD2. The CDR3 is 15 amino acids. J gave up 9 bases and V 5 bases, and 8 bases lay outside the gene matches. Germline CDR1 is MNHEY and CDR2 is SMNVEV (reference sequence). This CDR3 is CASSKRTSGTVEQFF. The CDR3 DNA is TGTGCCAGCAGTAAAAGGACTAGCGGGACGGTTGAGCAGTTCTTC.

The DNA for the CDR3 is TGCGCCAGCAGTGAAACCGGTGAAAAACTGTTTTTT. Protein: CASSETGEKLFF. V is TRBV10-1 and J is TRBJ1-4; unclear D gene. The CDR3 has 12 amino acids. Between the trimmed V and J ends, which lost 3 bases and 7 bases, there was a span of 6 bases. Germline CDR1 and CDR2: WNHNN and SYGVQD (reference sequence).